The clone carrying this T cell receptor (beta chain) has a handful of counts. Its specificity is not known. This sample is drawn from a study of type 1 regulatory T cells. Study in general: T-allo10 is a Tr1-enriched, alloantigen-specific CD4 T cell product made in vitro.

With V trimmed by 3 bases and J by 9 bases, 11 bases remained unmatched. This CDR3 spans 15 amino acids. Each CDR3 protein is one row after TCRdb ran MiXCR on the reads. The sample records about 69,000 distinct CDR3 sequences, more than 20% being singletons. Regarding the study as a whole: Tr1 cells had a more restricted TCR repertoire than non-Tr1 cells.

The sample was cultured type 1 regulatory T (Tr1) cells, either the whole culture or a sorted fraction (not recorded which). V usage is TRBV12-3 or TRBV12-4 and J usage is TRBJ2-1; 7 nucleotides agree with TRBD2. The sequence came from a human donor in good health. The CDR3 DNA is TGTGCCAGCAGTTTCCGGGCTAGCGGTCAGGGTGAGCAGTTCTTC. Encoded protein: CASSFRASGQGEQFF.